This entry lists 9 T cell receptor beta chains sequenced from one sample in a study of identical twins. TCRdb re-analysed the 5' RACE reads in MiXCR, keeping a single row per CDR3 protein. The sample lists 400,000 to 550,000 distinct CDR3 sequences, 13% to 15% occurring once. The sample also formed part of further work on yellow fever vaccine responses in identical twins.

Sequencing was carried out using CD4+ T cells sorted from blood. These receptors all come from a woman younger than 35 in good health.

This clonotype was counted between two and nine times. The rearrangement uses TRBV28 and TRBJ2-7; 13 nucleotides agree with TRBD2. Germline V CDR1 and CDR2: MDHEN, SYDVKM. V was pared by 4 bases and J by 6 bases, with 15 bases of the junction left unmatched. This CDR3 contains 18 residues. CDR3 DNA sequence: TGTGCCAGCAGTTCCGCGACTAGCGGGAGGCCCCGGAAGCTCGAGCAGTACTTC. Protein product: CASSSATSGRPRKLEQYF.

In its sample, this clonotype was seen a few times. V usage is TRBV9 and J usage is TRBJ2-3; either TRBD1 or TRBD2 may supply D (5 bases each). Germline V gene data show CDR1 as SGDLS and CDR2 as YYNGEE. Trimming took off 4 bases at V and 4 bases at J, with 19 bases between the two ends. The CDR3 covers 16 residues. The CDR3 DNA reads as TGTGCCAGCAGCCCTCGGGGCACAACCCCCCCAGATACGCAGTATTTT. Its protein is CASSPRGTTPPDTQYF.

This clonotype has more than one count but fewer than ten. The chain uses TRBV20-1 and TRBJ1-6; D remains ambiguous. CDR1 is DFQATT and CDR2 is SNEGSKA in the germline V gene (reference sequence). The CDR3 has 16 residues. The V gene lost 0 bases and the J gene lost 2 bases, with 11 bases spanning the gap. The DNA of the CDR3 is TGCAGTGCTAGAGATCTAAGCGATCCCTATAATTCACCCCTCCACTTT. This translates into CSARDLSDPYNSPLHF.

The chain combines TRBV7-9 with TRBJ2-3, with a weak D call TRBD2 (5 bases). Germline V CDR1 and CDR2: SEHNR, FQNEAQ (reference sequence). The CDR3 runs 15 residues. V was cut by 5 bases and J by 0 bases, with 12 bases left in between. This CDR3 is CASSQRTQSTDTQYF. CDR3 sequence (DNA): TGTGCCAGCAGCCAGCGGACTCAGAGCACAGATACGCAGTATTTT.

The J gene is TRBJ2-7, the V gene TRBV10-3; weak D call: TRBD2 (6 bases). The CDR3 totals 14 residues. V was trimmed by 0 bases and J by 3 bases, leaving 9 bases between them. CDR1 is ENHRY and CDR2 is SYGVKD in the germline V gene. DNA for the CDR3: TGTGCCATCAGTGAGTCGGCGGGGAGCTACGAGCAGTACTTC. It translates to CAISESAGSYEQYF.

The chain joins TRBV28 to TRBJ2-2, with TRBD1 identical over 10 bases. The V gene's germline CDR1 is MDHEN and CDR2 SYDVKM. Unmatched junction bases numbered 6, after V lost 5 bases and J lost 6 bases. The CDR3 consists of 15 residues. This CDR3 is CASSIGQGGPGELFF. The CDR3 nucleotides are TGTGCCAGCAGTATAGGACAGGGGGGACCCGGGGAGCTGTTTTTT. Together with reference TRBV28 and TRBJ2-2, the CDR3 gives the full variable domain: DVKVTQSSRYLVKRTGEKVFLECVQDMDHENMFWYRQDPGLGLRLIYFSYDVKMKEKGDIPEGYSVSREKKERFSLILESASTNQTSMYLCASSIGQGGPGELFFGEGSRLTVL.

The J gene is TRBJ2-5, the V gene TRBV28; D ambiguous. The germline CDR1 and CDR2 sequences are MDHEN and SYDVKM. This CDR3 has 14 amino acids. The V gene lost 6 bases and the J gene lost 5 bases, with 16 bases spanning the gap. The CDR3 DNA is TGTGCCAGCAGCGTTCCGGGCCAGTGGGAGACCCAGTACTTC. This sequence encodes CASSVPGQWETQYF.

This CDR3 is CASSYEIAKNIQYF. The DNA for the CDR3 is TGTGCCAGCAGTTACGAGATAGCCAAAAACATTCAGTACTTC. This chain uses TRBV6-5 with TRBJ2-4; D remains ambiguous. V gave up 2 bases and J gave up 0 bases, with 5 bases separating them. Germline lookup yields CDR1 MNHEY and CDR2 SVGAGI. The CDR3 is 14 amino acids.

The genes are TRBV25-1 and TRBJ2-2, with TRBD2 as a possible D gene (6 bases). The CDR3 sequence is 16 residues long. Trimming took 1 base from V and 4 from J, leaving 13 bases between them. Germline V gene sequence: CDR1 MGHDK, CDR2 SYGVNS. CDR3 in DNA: TGTGCCAGCAGTGAATCTACGGGAGTTATCACCGGGGAGCTGTTTTTT. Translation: CASSESTGVITGELFF.